This entry features one T cell receptor (beta chain) sequence. In the original processing: Amplification of reference gene primers provided the estimated nucleated cell counts. Clones were sequenced by immunoSEQ multiplex PCR, and TCRdb holds only the in-frame ones, with some missing. The DNA was the basis for D and trimming; V, J and clone size are from that table. The sample has some 130,000 clones, around 88% seen once. The CDR3 spans 14 residues. The V gene lost 0 bases and the J gene lost 6 bases, with 11 bases spanning the gap. Germline CDR1 and CDR2: MNHEY and SVGAGI. This record comes from a study of blood T cell repertoires in COVID-19. Seattle enrolled patients during active infection and tracked them longitudinally.

The sequencing sample was made of peripheral blood. The sequence was collected from a man aged 60-69 years with COVID-19, enrolled during active disease. The V and J genes are TRBV6-5 and TRBJ1-1; D call uncertain. CDR3 in DNA: TGTGCCAGCAGTTACTCGACGGGATTCTCTGAAGCTTTCTTT. Residues: CASSYSTGFSEAFF.